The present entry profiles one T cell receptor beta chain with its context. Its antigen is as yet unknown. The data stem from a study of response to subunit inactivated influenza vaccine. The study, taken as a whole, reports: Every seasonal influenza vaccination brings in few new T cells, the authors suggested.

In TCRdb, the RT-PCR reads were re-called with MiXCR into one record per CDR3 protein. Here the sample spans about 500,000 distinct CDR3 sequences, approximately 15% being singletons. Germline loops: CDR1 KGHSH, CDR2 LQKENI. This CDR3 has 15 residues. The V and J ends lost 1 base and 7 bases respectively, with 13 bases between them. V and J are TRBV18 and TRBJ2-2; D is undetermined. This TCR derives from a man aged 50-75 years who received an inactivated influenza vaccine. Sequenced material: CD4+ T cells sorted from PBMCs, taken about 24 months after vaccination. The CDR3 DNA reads TGTGCCAGCTCACCACATCCCCGACGGAGCGGGGAGCTGTTTTTT. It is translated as CASSPHPRRSGELFF.